This T cell receptor (beta chain) is drawn from a study of regulatory T cells in long-lasting Graves disease. Combining iRepertoire HTBI primers with Arm-PCR of CDR3 regions, the authors built TCR beta libraries. One entry per CDR3 protein, called by TCRdb with MiXCR from the multiplex PCR reads. Seen here are 350,000 to 550,000 distinct CDR3 sequences, about 15% observed once, and the top ten hold approximately 15%. The time point here: newly diagnosed GD, antithyroid drugs for less than 3 months. PBMCs were the source of the RNA used for TCR sequencing. This CDR3 is built from 12 residues. V lost 2 bases, J lost 3 bases, and 4 bases lay in between. This clonotype appeared many times. These sequences were also reported in another study, on T cells in Graves' hyperthyroidism and ophthalmopathy. That work states: The authors deemed Graves' hyperthyroidism stable absent ophthalmopathy progression within 18 months.

V usage is TRBV12-3 or TRBV12-4 and J usage is TRBJ2-5; D gene ambiguous. Here the sequenced sample was peripheral blood mononuclear cells (PBMCs), taken at new diagnosis, from a patient treated with antithyroid drugs. The source of this sequence is a woman aged 30 to 39 with Graves disease. The chain's CDR3 is CASSLMEETQYF. DNA of the CDR3: TGTGCCAGCAGTTTAATGGAAGAGACCCAGTACTTC.